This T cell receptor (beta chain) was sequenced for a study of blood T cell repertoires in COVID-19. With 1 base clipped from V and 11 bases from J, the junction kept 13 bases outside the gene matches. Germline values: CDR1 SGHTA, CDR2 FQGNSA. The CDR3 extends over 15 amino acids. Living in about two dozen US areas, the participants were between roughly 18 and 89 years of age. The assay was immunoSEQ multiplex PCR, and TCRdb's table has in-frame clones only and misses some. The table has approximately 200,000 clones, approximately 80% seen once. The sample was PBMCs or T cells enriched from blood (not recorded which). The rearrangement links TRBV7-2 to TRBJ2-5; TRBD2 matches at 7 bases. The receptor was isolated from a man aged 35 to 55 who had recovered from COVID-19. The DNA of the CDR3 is TGTGCCAGCAGCTTAGAAGGGACTAACCAGAGAACGCAGTACTTC. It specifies CASSLEGTNQRTQYF.